The 15 T cell receptor beta chains presented below share a single source sample, sequenced in a study of blood T cells in healthy people across ages. For the second PCR, which ran for about 7 to 11 cycles, a sample-barcoded 5' primer and a J-beta primer mix were used. TCRdb re-derived calls from the 5' RACE reads in MiXCR, one entry per CDR3 protein. The sample holds hundreds of thousands of distinct CDR3 sequences, around 38% seen once. Sequenced material: blood. The receptors derive from an elderly man in good health.

This clonotype was found a few times. The rearrangement joins TRBV6-1 to TRBJ2-3; D is uncertain. The CDR3 length is 18 residues. V shed 2 bases and J shed 0 bases, with 18 bases lying between them. The germline gives CDR1 MNHNS, CDR2 SASEGT. CDR3 loop: CASSETARSSFSTDTQYF. In DNA form, the CDR3 reads TGTGCCAGCAGTGAAACCGCTAGATCCAGTTTTAGCACAGATACGCAGTATTTT.

About this clonotype: At one boundary the junction diverges from the germline segment, which might be a read error. The rearrangement joins TRBV7-2 to TRBJ2-6, with D tentatively TRBD1 (5 bases). Germline V gives CDR1 SGHTA, CDR2 FQGNSA. CDR3 length: 16 amino acids. The CDR3 spells CASSSRRFSGANVPTF. The CDR3 nucleotides read TGTGCCAGCAGCTCCAGACGGTTCTCTGGGGCCAACGTCCCGACTTTC.

This clonotype was detected once. The J gene is TRBJ2-5, the V gene TRBV10-1; 9 nucleotides line up with TRBD1. Germline V gives CDR1 WNHNN, CDR2 SYGVQD (reference sequence). The CDR3 totals 15 residues. The V segment lost 4 bases and the J segment 2 bases; nucleotides outside the gene matches: 5. The DNA of the CDR3 is TGCGCCAGCAGTGGTGACAGGGGGTCTCAAGAGACCCAGTACTTC. Protein: CASSGDRGSQETQYF.

V usage is TRBV28 and J usage is TRBJ2-7; tentative D call: TRBD2 (7 bases). CDR1 MDHEN and CDR2 SYDVKM come from the germline V gene. Between the trimmed V and J ends, which lost 6 bases and 3 bases, there was a span of 21 bases. The CDR3 totals 16 residues. The CDR3 nucleotides are TGTGCCAGCAGATCACCCCGTGGGGGGGCGGACTACGAGCAGTACTTC. The encoded protein is CASRSPRGGADYEQYF.

This clonotype turned up a few times. The chain joins TRBV5-1 to TRBJ2-5; tentatively, D is TRBD1 (5 bases). V lost 0 bases, J lost 2 bases, and 11 bases lay in between. This CDR3 region has 15 residues. Per germline, CDR1 SGHRS and CDR2 YFSETQ. The CDR3 coding sequence is TGCGCCAGCAGCTTGGGTCCAGGGTATCAAGAGACCCAGTACTTC. It translates to CASSLGPGYQETQYF.

The J gene is TRBJ1-1, the V gene TRBV6-4; possible D gene TRBD1, 6 bases. The V end lost 6 bases, the J end lost 0 bases, and 14 bases lay between the germline ends. This CDR3 contains 15 residues. Germline lookup yields CDR1 MRHNA and CDR2 SNTAGT. CDR3 loop: CASSLFGGLNTEAFF. The CDR3 DNA reads as TGTGCCAGCAGCCTTTTCGGGGGCCTGAACACTGAAGCTTTCTTT.

A note on this clonotype: A much larger clonotype is one base distant, so this may be a read error. The chain employs TRBV4-3 and TRBJ2-5; 7 nucleotides agree with TRBD1. The end of the DNA aligns better with TRBJ2-1, so the J call may be wrong. The CDR3 spans 14 residues. The V gene's germline CDR1 is LGHNA and CDR2 YSLEER. The CDR3 DNA follows: TGCGCCAGCAGCCAAGGGGACAGACAAGAGACCCAGTTCTTC. It specifies CASSQGDRQETQFF.

The chain combines TRBV5-1 with TRBJ2-3; no firm D call. Trimming shortened V by 3 bases and J by 0 bases, and 11 bases separated the two germline ends. CDR3 length equals 15 residues. In germline, CDR1 is SGHRS, CDR2 YFSETQ. CDR3 DNA: TGCGCCAGCAGCTCGTCCCCGTCTAGCACAGATACGCAGTATTTT. Amino acid sequence: CASSSSPSSTDTQYF. The variable domain in full, completed from reference TRBV5-1 and TRBJ2-3, reads KAGVTQTPRYLIKTRGQQVTLSCSPISGHRSVSWYQQTPGQGLQFLFEYFSETQRNKGNFPGRFSGRQFSNSRSEMNVSTLELGDSALYLCASSSSPSSTDTQYFGPGTRLTVL.

In regard to this clonotype: Germline is not matched at one junction end, which may reflect a read error. The rearrangement joins TRBV6-2 or TRBV6-3 to TRBJ1-2; possibly TRBD1 for D (6 bases). CDR3 length equals 16 residues. Per the germline V gene, CDR1 is MNHEY and CDR2 is SVGEGT. The CDR3 loop is CASSDRTGNSLYGFTF. The CDR3 region has the DNA TGTGCCAGCAGCGACAGAACAGGGAATTCCCTCTATGGCTTCACCTTC.

The chain recombines TRBV20-1 with TRBJ1-1; TRBD1 matches 10 bases. Germline CDR1 is DFQATT and CDR2 is SNEGSKA (reference sequence). V shed 5 bases, J shed 4 bases, and the junction held 10 bases outside the gene matches. This CDR3 contains 15 residues. The DNA of the CDR3 is TGCAGTGCTCTAATGGCCGACAGGGGGCTCACTGAAGCTTTCTTT. It encodes CSALMADRGLTEAFF.

The chain carries TRBV7-2 and TRBJ2-7; 10 bases line up with TRBD2. The CDR3 length is 16 residues. Germline V lookup: CDR1 SGHTA, CDR2 FQGNSA. V was clipped by 4 bases and J by 7 bases; unmatched bases: 13. In DNA, the CDR3 is TGTGCCAGCAGCTCGCCCCCGGGACTAGCGATCAATGAGCAGTACTTC. It is translated as CASSSPPGLAINEQYF.

This clonotype was observed a handful of times. The rearrangement joins TRBV7-2 to TRBJ2-7, with 8 bases aligning to TRBD2. This CDR3 comprises 18 residues. The germline gives CDR1 SGHTA, CDR2 FQGNSA. The V segment lost 0 bases and the J segment 3 bases; nucleotides outside the gene matches: 13. The CDR3 sequence: CASSLAGGGRSRIYEQYF. DNA of the CDR3: TGTGCCAGCAGCTTAGCGGGCGGCGGGAGGAGTCGGATCTACGAGCAGTACTTC.

The chain links TRBV5-6 to TRBJ1-1; weak D call: TRBD1 (6 bases). Between the trimmed V and J ends, which lost 3 bases and 8 bases, there was a span of 14 bases. Germline CDR1 and CDR2: SGHDT and YYEEEE. The CDR3 is 13 amino acids. CDR3 loop: CASSSPGGREAFF. For the CDR3, the DNA is TGTGCCAGCAGCTCCCCCGGGGGCCGCGAAGCTTTCTTT.

The chain links TRBV20-1 to TRBJ2-4, with 14 bases fitting TRBD2. Matching the DNA end better, TRBJ2-7 makes the J call doubtful. CDR1 DFQATT and CDR2 SNEGSKA come from the germline V gene (reference sequence). The CDR3 extends over 15 amino acids. CDR3 amino acids: CSTYIPGLAGDEQYF. DNA for the CDR3: TGCAGTACTTACATACCGGGACTAGCGGGAGACGAGCAGTACTTC.

The genes are TRBV20-1 and TRBJ2-3, with 11 nucleotides matching TRBD2. Germline V gene lookup returns CDR1 DFQATT and CDR2 SNEGSKA (reference sequence). The CDR3 is 15 amino acids. CDR3 coding DNA: TGCAGCCAGGGGGAGGCTAGCGGGAGGTCAGATACGCAGTATTTT. Protein product: CSQGEASGRSDTQYF.